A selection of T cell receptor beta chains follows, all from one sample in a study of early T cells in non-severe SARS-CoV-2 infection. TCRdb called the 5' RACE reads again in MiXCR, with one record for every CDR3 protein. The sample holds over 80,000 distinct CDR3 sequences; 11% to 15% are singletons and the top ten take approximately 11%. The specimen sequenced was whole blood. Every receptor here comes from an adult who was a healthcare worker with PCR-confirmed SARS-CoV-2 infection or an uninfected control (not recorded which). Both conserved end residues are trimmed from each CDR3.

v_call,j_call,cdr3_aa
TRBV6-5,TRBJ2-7,ASRIPGQGSEQY
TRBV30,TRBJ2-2,AWTGTGTTGELF
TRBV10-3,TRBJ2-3,ATNSPGDTQY
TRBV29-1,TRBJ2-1,SVQPTGANEQF
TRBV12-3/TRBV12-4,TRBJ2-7,ASSDSDRAYEQY
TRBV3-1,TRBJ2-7,ASSLRLGSNYEQY
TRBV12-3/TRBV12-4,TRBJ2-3,ASTESDTQY
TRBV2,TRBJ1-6,ATLDRNNSPLH
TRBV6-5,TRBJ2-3,ATKWGGTDTQY
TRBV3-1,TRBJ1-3,ASTLASGNTIY
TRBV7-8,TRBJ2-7,ASRPTRTGQPYEQY
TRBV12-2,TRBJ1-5,ASRLKGQGIRNQPQH
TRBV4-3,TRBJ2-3,ASSQDSSTDTQY
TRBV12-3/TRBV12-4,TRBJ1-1,ASRNGQGEAF
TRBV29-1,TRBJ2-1,SVADRVDYEQF
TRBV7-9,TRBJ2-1,ASSPGTGANGEQF
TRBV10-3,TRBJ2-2,AISDMPGQNTGELF
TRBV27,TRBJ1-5,ASSLSFGVGTFNQPQH
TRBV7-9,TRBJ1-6,ASSLEQLSNNNSPLH
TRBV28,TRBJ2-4,ASSLGGNKNIQY
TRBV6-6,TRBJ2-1,ASTPTRTEQF
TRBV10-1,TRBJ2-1,ASRDRVGLSSYNEQF
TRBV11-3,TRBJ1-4,ASSLDEWRHHNEKLF
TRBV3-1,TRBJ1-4,ASSQFGQNNEKLF
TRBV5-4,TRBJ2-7,ASSPFGSLSSYEQY
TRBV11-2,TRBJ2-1,ASSFLAGGRGEQF
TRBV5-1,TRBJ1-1,ASSHEDRENTEAF
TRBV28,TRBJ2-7,ASSIHYEQY
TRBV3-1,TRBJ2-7,ASSQGAEAYEQY
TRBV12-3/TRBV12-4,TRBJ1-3,ASSLEGNRGNTIY
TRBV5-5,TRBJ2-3,ASIFMGESTDTQY
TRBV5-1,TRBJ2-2,ASSLTFDTGELF
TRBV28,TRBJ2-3,ASSLGGPTQY
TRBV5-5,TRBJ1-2,ASMGQRANYGYT
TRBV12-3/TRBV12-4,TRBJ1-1,ASSFVHLNTEAF
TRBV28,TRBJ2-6,ASLGVGANVLT
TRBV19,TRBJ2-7,ASSLPGTRAHEQY
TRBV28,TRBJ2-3,ASSPRTGTYTDTQY
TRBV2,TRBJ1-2,ASNRAQGGYT
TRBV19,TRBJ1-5,ASSIGVDGQPQH
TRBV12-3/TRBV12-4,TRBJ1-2,AILILGLNYGYT
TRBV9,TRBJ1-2,ASTGTGTGVYGYT
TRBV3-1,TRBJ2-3,ASSQRTGGLSGWDTQY
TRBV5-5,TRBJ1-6,ASSLGAGQLGPAWNSPLH